This T cell receptor (beta chain) was recorded in a study of blood T cell repertoires in COVID-19. Germline CDR1 KGHSH, CDR2 LQKENI. Trimming cost V 8 bases and J 8 bases; bases outside gene matches: 7. The CDR3 is made up of 12 amino acids. Sequencing used immunoSEQ multiplex PCR; TCRdb keeps in-frame clones, though not all of them. This table has some 270,000 clones, about 89% appearing once. This sequence joins TRBV18 and TRBJ1-1, with TRBD1 matching over 8 bases. Sequencing was done on a sample of peripheral blood. The TCR was taken from a man aged 40-49 years with active or convalescent COVID-19. CDR3 nucleotides: TGTGCCAGCACGACCAGGGGGCTAGAAGCTTTCTTT. Amino acids: CASTTRGLEAFF.